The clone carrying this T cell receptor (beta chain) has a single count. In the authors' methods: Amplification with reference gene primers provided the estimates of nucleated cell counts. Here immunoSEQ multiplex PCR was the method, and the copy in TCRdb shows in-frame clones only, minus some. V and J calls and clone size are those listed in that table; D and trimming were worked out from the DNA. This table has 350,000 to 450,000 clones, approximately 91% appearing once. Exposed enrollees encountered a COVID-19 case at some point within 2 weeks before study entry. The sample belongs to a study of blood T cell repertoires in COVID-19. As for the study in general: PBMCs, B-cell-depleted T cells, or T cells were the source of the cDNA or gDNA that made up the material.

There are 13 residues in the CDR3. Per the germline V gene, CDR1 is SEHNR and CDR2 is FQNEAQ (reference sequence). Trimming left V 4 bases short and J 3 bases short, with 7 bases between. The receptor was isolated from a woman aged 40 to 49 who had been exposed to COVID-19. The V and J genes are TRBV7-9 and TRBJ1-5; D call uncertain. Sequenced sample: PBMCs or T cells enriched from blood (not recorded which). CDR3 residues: CASSSGNNQPQHF. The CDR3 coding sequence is TGTGCCAGCAGCTCCGGGAACAATCAGCCCCAGCATTTT.